These 26 T cell receptor beta chains came from one sample sequenced in a study of blood T cell repertoires in COVID-19. TCRdb's table, derived via immunoSEQ multiplex PCR, lists solely in-frame clones and lacks some. In the table there are 80,000 to 100,000 clones, roughly nine tenths of which are singletons. The sequenced sample consisted of peripheral blood. These receptors came from a woman aged 45-59 years with active or convalescent COVID-19.

This chain connects TRBV5-1 to TRBJ2-5; 7 bases match TRBD2. Unmatched junction bases numbered 3, after V lost 0 bases and J lost 4 bases. CDR1 is SGHRS, CDR2 YFSETQ, per germline. This CDR3 contains 14 residues. CDR3 sequence: CASSLESGVETQYF. The DNA for the CDR3 is TGCGCCAGCAGCTTGGAAAGCGGGGTAGAGACCCAGTACTTC.

This chain links TRBV6-6 with TRBJ1-5, with 7 nucleotides matching TRBD1. The CDR3 contains 15 residues. V shed 6 bases, J shed 3 bases, and the junction held 8 bases outside the gene matches. CDR1 MNHNY and CDR2 SVGAGI come from the germline V gene (reference sequence). CDR3 DNA sequence: TGTGCCAGCAGCTCGACAGGGAAGGCCAATCAGCCCCAGCATTTT. Its translation is CASSSTGKANQPQHF.

The gene calls are TRBV7-2 and TRBJ1-1; D perhaps matches TRBD1 (5 bases). The CDR3 loop spans 14 amino acids. Looked up from germline, CDR1 is SGHTA and CDR2 is FQGNSA. V shed 8 bases and J shed 3 bases, with 16 bases lying between them. The CDR3 sequence is CASFVRGLDTEAFF. The CDR3 DNA follows: TGTGCCAGCTTTGTCCGGGGGTTGGACACTGAAGCTTTCTTT.

This clone came up a few times. The chain recombines TRBV7-9 with TRBJ2-2, with D hard to call. V gave up 5 bases and J gave up 3 bases, with 10 bases separating them. The CDR3 has 14 amino acids. CDR1 is SEHNR, CDR2 FQNEAQ, per germline (reference sequence). CDR3 in DNA: TGTGCCAGCAGCCTCCCCCCCTACACCGGGGAGCTGTTTTTT. Residues: CASSLPPYTGELFF.

The V gene is TRBV10-3, the J gene TRBJ2-7; TRBD1 matches at 7 bases. Losses at the gene ends were 4 bases for V and 0 bases for J; bases not matched to a gene: 6. CDR1 and CDR2 from the germline V gene are ENHRY and SYGVKD. The CDR3 length is 15 residues. The CDR3 DNA is TGTGCCATCAGTGGGCCGGGACAGAGCTCCTACGAGCAGTACTTC. Its protein is CAISGPGQSSYEQYF.

The CDR3 coding sequence is TGTGCCAGTAGTCCGGCCGGGGGACAGGGCTCTGAAGCTTTCTTT. Amino acids: CASSPAGGQGSEAFF. This rearrangement joins TRBV19 to TRBJ1-1; 9 bases fit TRBD1. With V trimmed by 5 bases and J by 6 bases, 10 bases remained unmatched. The CDR3 totals 15 residues. Germline-derived CDR1 and CDR2 are LNHDA and SQIVND (reference sequence).

The chain joins TRBV3-1 (or the pseudogene TRBV3-2) to TRBJ1-4, with 7 bases matching TRBD1. V shed 3 bases, J shed 8 bases, and the junction held 9 bases outside the gene matches. Germline V lookup: CDR1 LGHDT, CDR2 YNNKEL (reference sequence). The CDR3 covers 15 residues. The CDR3 here is CASSQQTGWGEKLFF. Written as DNA, the CDR3 is TGTGCCAGCAGCCAGCAGACAGGGTGGGGCGAAAAACTGTTTTTT.

The chain has TRBV24-1 and TRBJ2-5; D possibly corresponds to TRBD2 (7 bases). The V end was cut by 5 bases, the J end by 5 bases, with 8 bases between. Germline V gene sequence: CDR1 KGHDR, CDR2 SFDVKD. This CDR3 contains 12 residues. In nucleotides, the CDR3 is TGTGCCACCAGTGGGGGGGGCGAGACCCAGTACTTC. It encodes CATSGGGETQYF.

This chain joins TRBV14 and TRBJ1-1; 9 positions match TRBD1. The CDR3 consists of 14 residues. With 3 bases clipped from V and 8 bases from J, the junction kept 7 bases outside the gene matches. Germline V gene lookup returns CDR1 SGHDN and CDR2 FVKESK. CDR3 sequence (DNA): TGTGCCAGCAGCCATAATACAGGGGGCGCGGAAGCTTTCTTT. It translates to CASSHNTGGAEAFF.

The V and J genes are TRBV3-1 (or the pseudogene TRBV3-2) and TRBJ2-2; 8 bases map to TRBD1. Trimming took 7 bases from V and 4 from J; bases not matched to a gene: 8. In germline, CDR1 is LGHDT, CDR2 YNNKEL (reference sequence). The CDR3 covers 15 residues. In DNA, the CDR3 is TGTGCCAGCACCTCCGGACAGGGAGGCACCGGGGAGCTGTTTTTT. Amino acids: CASTSGQGGTGELFF.

The chain recombines TRBV6-1 with TRBJ2-3, with 10 positions matching TRBD2. The J segment lost 6 bases and the V segment lost 2 bases, leaving 5 bases of the junction unmatched. The CDR3 runs 15 residues. Germline V gene lookup returns CDR1 MNHNS and CDR2 SASEGT. The CDR3 region has the DNA TGTGCCAGCAGTGAACAGCGGGGGGGCCCCGATACGCAGTATTTT. Amino acids: CASSEQRGGPDTQYF.

V gene TRBV7-8 combines with J gene TRBJ2-7; 8 nucleotides align to TRBD2. The germline V gene has CDR1 SGHVS and CDR2 FQNEAQ. The length of the CDR3 is 14 residues. The junction had 8 bases not matched to a gene; V was cut back by 4 bases and J by 6 bases. CDR3 in DNA: TGTGCCAGCAGCTCTCGGGGGGGTTTAAGCGAGCAGTACTTC. As protein: CASSSRGGLSEQYF.

V is TRBV7-8 and J is TRBJ1-5; TRBD1 aligns across 8 bases. With 3 bases clipped from V and 2 bases from J, the junction kept 0 bases outside the gene matches. The CDR3 extends over 14 amino acids. CDR1 SGHVS and CDR2 FQNEAQ come from the germline V gene. In DNA form, the CDR3 reads TGTGCCAGCAGCTTGGGACAGGGCAATCAGCCCCAGCATTTT. It is translated as CASSLGQGNQPQHF.

This rearrangement joins TRBV6-5 to TRBJ1-3; D remains unclear. Germline CDR1 and CDR2: MNHEY and SVGAGI. V was trimmed by 10 bases and J by 1 base, leaving 5 bases between them. The CDR3 extends over 11 amino acids. This CDR3 is CATLSGNTIYF. CDR3 in DNA: TGTGCCACCCTGTCTGGAAACACCATATATTTT.

This sequence joins TRBV18 and TRBJ2-2; D perhaps matches TRBD2 (7 bases). CDR3 length equals 16 residues. The V and J ends lost 3 bases and 5 bases respectively, with 16 bases between them. From germline, CDR1 is KGHSH and CDR2 LQKENI. CDR3 amino acids: CASSPLQGGETGELFF. The CDR3 coding sequence is TGTGCCAGCTCACCCCTCCAAGGGGGGGAGACCGGGGAGCTGTTTTTT. The full variable domain, its missing parts supplied by reference TRBV18 and TRBJ2-2, is NAGVMQNPRHLVRRRGQEARLRCSPMKGHSHVYWYRQLPEEGLKFMVYLQKENIIDESGMPKERFSAEFPKEGPSILRIQQVVRGDSAAYFCASSPLQGGETGELFFGEGSRLTVL.

The chain employs TRBV2 and TRBJ1-2, with unresolved D. The CDR3 length is 12 residues. The germline gives CDR1 SNHLY, CDR2 FYNNEI. V was clipped by 0 bases and J by 13 bases, with 12 bases between them. CDR3 loop: CASSEALTGSTF. The CDR3 DNA reads as TGTGCCAGCAGTGAAGCGCTTACCGGTAGCACCTTC. The whole variable domain, filled in from reference TRBV2 and TRBJ1-2, reads EPEVTQTPSHQVTQMGQEVILRCVPISNHLYFYWYRQILGQKVEFLVSFYNNEISEKSEIFDDQFSVERPDGSNFTLKIRSTKLEDSAMYFCASSEALTGSTFGSGTRLTVV.

The V gene is TRBV7-2, the J gene TRBJ2-7; D not resolved. CDR1 and CDR2 from the germline V gene are SGHTA and FQGNSA. The V end lost 4 bases, the J end lost 0 bases, and 13 bases lay between the germline ends. The CDR3 has 15 residues. The CDR3 loop is CASSYVDSLSYEQYF. Here the CDR3 DNA reads TGTGCCAGCAGCTACGTTGATTCACTCTCCTACGAGCAGTACTTC.

This clone was detected only once. The rearrangement joins TRBV19 to TRBJ1-2; 7 bases match TRBD1. The V and J ends lost 4 bases and 3 bases, in that order; junction bases with no gene match: 2. The CDR3 loop spans 13 amino acids. CDR1 is LNHDA, CDR2 SQIVND, per germline (reference sequence). The CDR3 reads CASSSTGDYGYTF. DNA of the CDR3: TGTGCCAGTAGTAGTACAGGGGACTATGGCTACACCTTC.

In DNA, the CDR3 is TGTGCCAGCAGCCGGACAGGACAGGGCGATGAGCAGTTCTTC. Protein product: CASSRTGQGDEQFF. V gene TRBV9 combines with J gene TRBJ2-1, with 8 nucleotides matching TRBD1. The CDR3 extends over 14 amino acids. Trimming at V came to 4 bases and at J to 8 bases, leaving 8 bases not matched to a gene. The germline CDR1 and CDR2 sequences are SGDLS and YYNGEE.

This clone was found once. The V and J genes are TRBV5-1 and TRBJ2-5, with D perhaps TRBD2 (5 bases). The CDR3 sequence is 15 residues long. Trimming removed 2 bases at V and 5 bases at J, with 16 bases between. Germline assignment: CDR1 SGHRS and CDR2 YFSETQ. The CDR3 sequence: CASSLAAPERETQYF. The CDR3 nucleotides read TGCGCCAGCAGCTTAGCGGCTCCGGAGAGGGAGACCCAGTACTTC.

Concerning this clone itself: The identical CDR3 is also encoded by other nucleotide sequences in the sample. The chain recombines TRBV5-1 with TRBJ2-7, with TRBD1 identical over 10 bases. CDR1 is SGHRS and CDR2 is YFSETQ in the germline V gene. CDR3 length: 14 amino acids. V lost 5 bases and J lost 2; bases outside the gene matches: 4. The CDR3 DNA sequence: TGCGCCAGCAGTTCCGGGACAGGGGCCTACGAGCAGTACTTC. Its translation is CASSSGTGAYEQYF.

The chain couples TRBV19 to TRBJ1-4; D is undetermined. This CDR3 spans 16 amino acids. The germline gives CDR1 LNHDA, CDR2 SQIVND (reference sequence). V lost 4 bases to trimming and J lost 0 bases, with 12 bases between them. Here the CDR3 reads CASSRGTGTTNEKLFF. The CDR3 DNA is TGTGCCAGTAGTAGAGGAACCGGGACAACTAATGAAAAACTGTTTTTT.

This chain joins TRBV30 and TRBJ1-1, with D maybe TRBD1 (5 bases). Germline CDR1 and CDR2: GTSNPN and SVGIG (reference sequence). The CDR3 extends over 13 amino acids. V was clipped by 2 bases and J by 10 bases, with 17 bases between them. The DNA for the CDR3 is TGTGCCTGGAGTCAGCAGGGAATAGGAAGAGCTTTCTTT. Translation: CAWSQQGIGRAFF.

The chain recombines TRBV4-3 with TRBJ1-1; tentative D call: TRBD1 (5 bases). CDR1 and CDR2 from the germline V gene are LGHNA and YSLEER. The V end was cut by 2 bases, the J end by 0 bases, with 7 bases between. The CDR3 is 14 amino acids. The chain's CDR3 is CASSQRGMNTEAFF. The CDR3 nucleotides read TGCGCCAGCAGCCAACGGGGGATGAACACTGAAGCTTTCTTT.

The chain joins TRBV6-5 to TRBJ2-7; 9 nucleotides agree with TRBD1. This CDR3 region has 14 residues. Germline loops: CDR1 MNHEY, CDR2 SVGAGI. J was trimmed by 7 bases and V by 6 bases; bases with no gene match: 10. The CDR3 nucleotides read TGTGCCAGCAGGAAACAGGGGGCGAGGGATGAGCAGTACTTC. It is translated as CASRKQGARDEQYF.

The chain couples TRBV11-2 to TRBJ2-6; TRBD1 might be the D (6 bases). From germline, CDR1 is SGHAT and CDR2 FQNNGV. V shed 2 bases and J shed 1 base, with 15 bases lying between them. The CDR3 has 18 residues. The CDR3 bases are TGTGCCAGCAGCTTAAGGGGGATGGGATCATCTGGGGCCAACGTCCTGACTTTC. Translating it yields CASSLRGMGSSGANVLTF. The full variable domain, in which reference TRBV11-2 and TRBJ2-6 provide the parts outside the CDR3, is EAGVAQSPRYKIIEKRQSVAFWCNPISGHATLYWYQQILGQGPKLLIQFQNNGVVDDSQLPKDRFSAERLKGVDSTLKIQPAKLEDSAVYLCASSLRGMGSSGANVLTFGAGSRLTVL.